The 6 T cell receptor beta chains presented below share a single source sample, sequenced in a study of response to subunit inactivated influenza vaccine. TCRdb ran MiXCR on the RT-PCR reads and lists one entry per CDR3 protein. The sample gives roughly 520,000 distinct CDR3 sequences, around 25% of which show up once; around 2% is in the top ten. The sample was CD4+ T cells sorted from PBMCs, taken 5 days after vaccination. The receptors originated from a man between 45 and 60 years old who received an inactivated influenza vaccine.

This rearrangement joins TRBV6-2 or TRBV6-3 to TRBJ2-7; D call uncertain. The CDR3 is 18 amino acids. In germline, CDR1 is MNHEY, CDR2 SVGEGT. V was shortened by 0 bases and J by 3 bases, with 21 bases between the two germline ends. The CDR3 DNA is TGTGCCAGCAGTTACTCTCTTAAGGCGGTGGGATTCGACTACGAGCAGTACTTC. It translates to CASSYSLKAVGFDYEQYF.

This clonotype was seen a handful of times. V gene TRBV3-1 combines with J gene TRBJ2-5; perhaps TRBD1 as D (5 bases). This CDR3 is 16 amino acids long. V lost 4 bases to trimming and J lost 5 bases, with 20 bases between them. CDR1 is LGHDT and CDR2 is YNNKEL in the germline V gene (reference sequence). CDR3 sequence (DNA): TGTGCCAGCAGCCGTAGGCAGGGTAGGGGTCTGGAGACCCAGTACTTC. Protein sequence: CASSRRQGRGLETQYF.

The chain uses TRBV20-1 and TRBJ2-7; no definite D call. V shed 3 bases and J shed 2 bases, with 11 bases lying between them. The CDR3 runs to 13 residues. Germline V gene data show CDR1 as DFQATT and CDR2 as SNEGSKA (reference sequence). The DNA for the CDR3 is TGCAGTGCTAGGACGCAGACAACCTACGAGCAGTACTTC. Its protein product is CSARTQTTYEQYF.

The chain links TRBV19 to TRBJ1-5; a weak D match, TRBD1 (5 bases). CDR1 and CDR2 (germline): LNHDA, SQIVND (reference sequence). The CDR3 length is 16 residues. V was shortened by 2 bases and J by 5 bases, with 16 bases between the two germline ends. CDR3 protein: CASSISRVISYQPQHF. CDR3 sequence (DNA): TGTGCCAGTAGTATAAGCAGGGTCATTTCCTATCAGCCCCAGCATTTT. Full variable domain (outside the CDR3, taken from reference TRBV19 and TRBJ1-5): DGGITQSPKYLFRKEGQNVTLSCEQNLNHDAMYWYRQDPGQGLRLIYYSQIVNDFQKGDIAEGYSVSREKKESFPLTVTSAQKNPTAFYLCASSISRVISYQPQHFGDGTRLSIL.

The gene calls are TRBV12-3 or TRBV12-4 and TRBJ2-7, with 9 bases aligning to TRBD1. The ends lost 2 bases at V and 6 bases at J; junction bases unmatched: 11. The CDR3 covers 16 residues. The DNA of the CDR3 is TGTGCCAGCAGTTTATCCCCCGGGACAGGGCGGGTCGAGCAGTACTTC. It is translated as CASSLSPGTGRVEQYF.

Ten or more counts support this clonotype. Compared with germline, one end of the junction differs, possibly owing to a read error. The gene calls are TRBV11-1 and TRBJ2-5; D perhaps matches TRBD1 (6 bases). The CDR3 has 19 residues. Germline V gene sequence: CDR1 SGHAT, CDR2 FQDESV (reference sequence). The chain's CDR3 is CASSLEGRLRQKGQGTQYF. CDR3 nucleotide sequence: TGTGCCAGCAGCTTAGAAGGCAGGCTACGACAAAAGGGACAAGGGACCCAGTACTTC.